The clone carrying this T cell receptor (beta chain) was seen at least ten times. V lost 0 bases and J 5 bases, leaving 9 bases between the germline ends. The CDR3 has 14 residues. Per germline, CDR1 MNHEY and CDR2 SVGEGT. These data originate in a study of blood T cell repertoires in COVID-19. Looking at the study overall: Specimens from acute and convalescent COVID-19 originated in the United States, Italy and Spain. T cells, B-cell-depleted T cells, or PBMCs supplied cDNA or gDNA.

Under the authors' procedure: Cell counts per sample came from amplifying reference gene primers. Using immunoSEQ multiplex PCR, the repertoire was profiled, and TCRdb retains in-frame clones only, with some absent. That table supplies the V and J calls and clone size; D and trimming were determined from the DNA. The sample lists approximately 170,000 clones; over 75% were seen once. The source is a man aged 55 to 69 with active or convalescent COVID-19. V and J are TRBV6-2 or TRBV6-3 and TRBJ2-3, with D maybe TRBD2 (5 bases). Sequences were obtained from peripheral blood. CDR3 nucleotides: TGTGCCAGCAGTTACTCCCTAGAGGGAGATACGCAGTATTTT. Translating it yields CASSYSLEGDTQYF.